Given below is one T cell receptor beta chain in context. This sample is part of a study of blood T cell repertoires in COVID-19. At the level of the study: COVID-19 samples, acute and convalescent, were from the United States, Italy and Spain.

Original methodology: Amplifying reference gene primers gave estimates of nucleated cell counts. Repertoires were generated with immunoSEQ multiplex PCR, while TCRdb's copy carries only in-frame clones and drops some. The V and J calls and clone size were taken over from that table, and D and trimming were inferred from the DNA. The data contain about 150,000 clones, about 80% of them seen just once; the ten biggest clones take up around 17%. Looked up from germline, CDR1 is MNHEY and CDR2 is SVGAGI. This CDR3 spans 13 amino acids. Trimming cost V 9 bases and J 8 bases, with 16 bases left between them.

The sequence came from a woman aged 70-85 years in a cohort exposed to, infected with or recovered from COVID-19 (not recorded which). Specimen: PBMCs or T cells enriched from blood (not recorded which). The rearrangement joins TRBV6-5 to TRBJ1-4, with D unresolved. The CDR3 loop is CASARATGEKLFF. The CDR3 coding sequence is TGTGCCAGTGCAAGGGCGACGGGGGAAAAACTGTTTTTT.